A single sample gave rise to the 27 T cell receptor beta chains below, sequenced in a study of PD-1 blockade in classical Hodgkin lymphoma (TCRdb year 2020). The time point label, read with the paper, signifies: cycle 2 day 1 (C2D1) of nivolumab. Every trial patient had relapsed after autologous stem cell transplantation, and cohorts A, B and C differed in prior brentuximab vedotin exposure. The library was made by the immunoSEQ multiplex PCR assay. TCRdb carries this immuneACCESS record with in-frame sequences only. Its versions omit some clonotypes, under half of them owing to an unresolved V gene in the studies checked, with the rest unexplained. Within this sample are approximately 90,000 clones, with around 90% of them counted one time only. The biggest ten clones account for under 3% of the sample. The specimen comprised peripheral blood mononuclear cells (PBMCs), sampled before the second cycle of nivolumab. The receptors come from a human donor with classical Hodgkin lymphoma.

This clone was observed once. The J gene is TRBJ1-2, the V gene TRBV9; 9 positions match TRBD1. There are 14 residues in the CDR3. J lost 4 bases, V lost 5 bases, and 6 bases had no gene match. Germline CDR1 SGDLS, CDR2 YYNGEE. This CDR3 reads CASREQGATYGYTF. CDR3 coding DNA: TGTGCCAGCAGGGAACAGGGGGCGACCTATGGCTACACCTTC.

The chain couples TRBV6-1 to TRBJ2-3, with a tentative D call TRBD2 (5 bases). CDR3 length: 13 residues. V dropped 7 bases and J dropped 6 bases, with 14 bases sitting between them. The germline gives CDR1 MNHNS, CDR2 SASEGT. CDR3 bases: TGTGCCAGCATGACGGCTGGGGAGGATACGCAGTATTTT. It translates to CASMTAGEDTQYF.

This chain uses TRBV5-6 with TRBJ1-2; D gene unclear. The germline gives CDR1 SGHDT, CDR2 YYEEEE. The CDR3 is 13 amino acids. Deletions cut 4 bases from V and 9 bases from J, with 16 bases between. CDR3 nucleotides: TGTGCCAGCAGCCTACCGGGAGGCGGCAGCTACACCTTC. It encodes CASSLPGGGSYTF.

CDR3 residues: CASSLPQGVDSPLHF. CDR3 DNA sequence: TGTGCCAGCAGCTTGCCCCAGGGGGTGGATTCACCCCTCCACTTT. The chain is built from TRBV5-4 and TRBJ1-6; 7 nucleotides line up with TRBD1. The CDR3 contains 15 residues. Germline trimming cut 1 base from V and 8 bases from J; bases unmatched to any gene: 6. CDR1 and CDR2 from the germline V gene are SGHNT and YYREEE (reference sequence).

V usage is TRBV28 and J usage is TRBJ2-5, with a tentative D call TRBD2 (6 bases). The CDR3 loop spans 16 amino acids. Germline CDR1 MDHEN, CDR2 SYDVKM. The V and J ends lost 5 bases and 4 bases respectively, with 20 bases between them. The CDR3 is CASSPPGTWRGETQYF. The CDR3 DNA sequence: TGTGCCAGCAGTCCTCCCGGGACCTGGAGGGGAGAGACCCAGTACTTC.

This clone was detected once. This chain connects TRBV29-1 to TRBJ2-7; TRBD2 matches at 14 bases. With V trimmed by 6 bases and J by 6 bases, 7 bases remained unmatched. This CDR3 comprises 14 residues. CDR1 is SQVTM and CDR2 is ANQGSEA in the germline V gene. DNA of the CDR3: TGCAGCGTGGGGACTAGCGGGAGCCTGGGCGAGCAGTACTTC. It specifies CSVGTSGSLGEQYF.

The chain carries TRBV6-5 and TRBJ2-7, with D possibly called TRBD1 or TRBD2 (5 bases each). From germline, CDR1 is MNHEY and CDR2 SVGAGI. Between the trimmed V and J ends, which lost 6 bases and 2 bases, there was a span of 14 bases. There are 14 residues in the CDR3. The CDR3 sequence: CASSLRETAYEQYF. As DNA, the CDR3 is TGTGCCAGCAGCCTCAGGGAGACGGCCTACGAGCAGTACTTC.

The CDR3 here is CASSLGDREDTEAFF. CDR3 in DNA: TGTGCCAGCAGCTTAGGGGACAGGGAGGACACTGAAGCTTTCTTT. The rearrangement joins TRBV7-9 to TRBJ1-1, with 9 bases identical to TRBD1. The V gene's germline CDR1 is SEHNR and CDR2 FQNEAQ (reference sequence). This CDR3 has 15 residues. V was pared by 1 base and J by 3 bases, with 3 bases of the junction left unmatched.

The chain couples TRBV2 to TRBJ2-3; the match to TRBD1 covers 10 bases. V gave up 4 bases and J gave up 2 bases; unmatched junction bases: 3. The CDR3 runs 15 residues. Germline V gene lookup returns CDR1 SNHLY and CDR2 FYNNEI. In DNA form, the CDR3 reads TGTGCCAGCAGTGCCGGACAGGGGGACACAGATACGCAGTATTTT. It is translated as CASSAGQGDTDTQYF.

This clone was recorded only once. The V and J genes are TRBV19 and TRBJ1-5; unclear D gene. The CDR3 extends over 14 amino acids. CDR1 and CDR2 (germline): LNHDA, SQIVND (reference sequence). Deletions cut 1 base from V and 4 bases from J, with 8 bases between. CDR3 sequence: CASSIGTANQPQHF. The CDR3 coding sequence is TGTGCCAGTAGTATAGGGACTGCTAATCAGCCCCAGCATTTT.

The chain couples TRBV28 to TRBJ1-2; perhaps TRBD1 as D (5 bases). The CDR3 is made up of 14 amino acids. The germline V and J ends were trimmed by 2 bases and 5 bases, with 12 bases remaining between them. The germline gives CDR1 MDHEN, CDR2 SYDVKM. Written as DNA, the CDR3 is TGTGCCAGCAGTTTACGGGGACCAGGGTATGGCTACACCTTC. Its translation: CASSLRGPGYGYTF.

The CDR3, as DNA: TGTGCCAGTAGTCGACTAGCGGGACCTTCTTTCGATGAGCAGTTCTTC. Protein: CASSRLAGPSFDEQFF. The chain couples TRBV19 to TRBJ2-1; 11 nucleotides line up with TRBD2. J gave up 8 bases and V 5 bases, and 11 bases lay outside the gene matches. This CDR3 is built from 16 residues. In germline, CDR1 is LNHDA, CDR2 SQIVND (reference sequence).

This clone was seen just once. The chain is built from TRBV11-2 and TRBJ2-5; D gene ambiguous. V shed 5 bases and J shed 4 bases, with 17 bases lying between them. This CDR3 is built from 15 residues. Germline assignment: CDR1 SGHAT and CDR2 FQNNGV. The CDR3 sequence is CASSIGNERGETQYF. The CDR3 DNA follows: TGTGCCAGCAGCATAGGGAATGAGCGAGGAGAGACCCAGTACTTC.

The table lists this clone with a few counts. The chain combines TRBV28 with TRBJ1-2, with unresolved D. There are 13 residues in the CDR3. Germline CDR1 and CDR2: MDHEN and SYDVKM. V was clipped by 7 bases and J by 8 bases, with 17 bases between them. The CDR3 region has the DNA TGTGCCAGCATGGTAGAGGGATCGGGAGGCTACACCTTC. This sequence encodes CASMVEGSGGYTF.

V is TRBV5-1 and J is TRBJ2-2; D unclear. Trimming shortened V by 1 base and J by 3 bases, and 4 bases separated the two germline ends. Germline CDR1 and CDR2: SGHRS and YFSETQ. The CDR3 runs to 13 residues. CDR3 DNA sequence: TGCGCCAGCAGCTTGTCGTACACCGGGGAGCTGTTTTTT. Its translation: CASSLSYTGELFF.

J is TRBJ2-1 and V is TRBV7-2, with TRBD2 matching over 13 bases. Germline values: CDR1 SGHTA, CDR2 FQGNSA. V shed 1 base, J shed 7 bases, and the junction held 4 bases outside the gene matches. The CDR3 is 16 residues long. This CDR3 is CASSLEGTSGANEQFF. CDR3 coding DNA: TGTGCCAGCAGCTTAGAAGGGACTAGCGGGGCTAATGAGCAGTTCTTC.

V usage is TRBV9 and J usage is TRBJ2-2; TRBD2 agrees at 11 bases. The CDR3 has 15 residues. V lost 4 bases to trimming and J lost 4 bases; unmatched junction nucleotides: 3. Per the germline V gene, CDR1 is SGDLS and CDR2 is YYNGEE. CDR3 nucleotide sequence: TGTGCCAGCAGCCTCACTAGCGGGGGCACCGGGGAGCTGTTTTTT. Its translation: CASSLTSGGTGELFF.

V and J are TRBV9 and TRBJ1-5, with a weak D call TRBD1 (5 bases). This CDR3 contains 15 residues. Germline CDR1 reads SGDLS; CDR2 reads YYNGEE. The V end lost 3 bases, the J end lost 7 bases, and 17 bases lay between the germline ends. The CDR3 here is CASSARARAEQPQHF. The CDR3 region has the DNA TGTGCCAGCAGCGCCCGGGCCAGGGCAGAACAGCCCCAGCATTTT.

CDR3 region: CASSVLAGVRYEQYF. CDR3 sequence (DNA): TGTGCCAGCAGTGTCCTAGCGGGAGTCCGCTACGAGCAGTACTTC. V and J are TRBV27 and TRBJ2-7; 10 bases agree with TRBD2. V was pared by 5 bases and J by 3 bases, with 7 bases of the junction left unmatched. Germline V gene lookup returns CDR1 MNHEY and CDR2 SMNVEV (reference sequence). The CDR3 loop spans 15 amino acids.

The chain links TRBV7-3 to TRBJ1-2, with D perhaps TRBD1 (5 bases). This CDR3 is 14 amino acids long. Germline CDR1 and CDR2: SGHTA and FQGTGA. V lost 2 bases to trimming and J lost 7 bases, with 14 bases between them. The CDR3 spells CASSLQGPSTGYTF. In DNA, the CDR3 is TGTGCCAGCAGCTTACAGGGTCCTTCGACTGGCTACACCTTC.

Only one count was recorded for this clone. V gene TRBV19 combines with J gene TRBJ1-1; D call uncertain. Germline lookup yields CDR1 LNHDA and CDR2 SQIVND (reference sequence). The ends were cut back, 2 bases at V and 3 bases at J, with 7 bases in the middle. The length of the CDR3 is 13 residues. This CDR3 reads CASSIFPDTEAFF. CDR3 nucleotides: TGTGCCAGTAGTATATTCCCCGACACTGAAGCTTTCTTT. The full variable domain, with the rest looked up from reference TRBV19 and TRBJ1-1, is DGGITQSPKYLFRKEGQNVTLSCEQNLNHDAMYWYRQDPGQGLRLIYYSQIVNDFQKGDIAEGYSVSREKKESFPLTVTSAQKNPTAFYLCASSIFPDTEAFFGQGTRLTVV.

V and J are TRBV6-5 and TRBJ1-2; 7 nucleotides agree with TRBD1. J was trimmed by 8 bases and V by 5 bases; bases with no gene match: 11. Germline V gene lookup returns CDR1 MNHEY and CDR2 SVGAGI. The CDR3 totals 14 residues. The CDR3 loop reads CASSRQGNIGGYTF. In DNA form, the CDR3 reads TGTGCCAGCAGTCGACAGGGTAATATTGGAGGCTACACCTTC.

The V call is TRBV19, the J call TRBJ2-1, with unresolved D. Trimming left V 1 base short and J 3 bases short, with 4 bases between. Germline CDR1 LNHDA, CDR2 SQIVND (reference sequence). The CDR3 consists of 13 residues. The CDR3 nucleotides are TGTGCCAGTAGTATAGGGTACTACAATGAGCAGTTCTTC. Amino acids: CASSIGYYNEQFF. Together with reference TRBV19 and TRBJ2-1, the CDR3 gives the full variable domain: DGGITQSPKYLFRKEGQNVTLSCEQNLNHDAMYWYRQDPGQGLRLIYYSQIVNDFQKGDIAEGYSVSREKKESFPLTVTSAQKNPTAFYLCASSIGYYNEQFFGPGTRLTVL.

This sequence joins TRBV29-1 and TRBJ2-3; the match to TRBD1 covers 10 bases. The V gene end was trimmed by 3 bases and the J gene end by 7 bases; junction bases not matched to a gene: 7. Germline V lookup: CDR1 SQVTM, CDR2 ANQGSEA. The CDR3 has 14 residues. The CDR3 region has the DNA TGCAGCGTTGATAGGGGGACAGGGGAAAATACGCAGTATTTT. This translates into CSVDRGTGENTQYF.

The chain employs TRBV18 and TRBJ2-3, with D unclear. The CDR3 spans 12 residues. Germline V gives CDR1 KGHSH, CDR2 LQKENI. V lost 3 bases and J lost 6, with 7 bases in between. The CDR3: CASSPLVDTQYF. CDR3 sequence (DNA): TGTGCCAGCTCACCTTTAGTGGATACGCAGTATTTT.

This chain links TRBV28 with TRBJ2-7; 16 nucleotides align to TRBD2. Trimming removed 7 bases from V and 7 bases from J; junction bases left unmatched: 10. Germline CDR1 is MDHEN and CDR2 is SYDVKM. This CDR3 has 16 residues. CDR3 sequence: CASKTPGLAGGPEQYF. The CDR3 DNA reads TGTGCCAGCAAAACACCGGGACTAGCGGGAGGGCCGGAGCAGTACTTC.

This chain uses TRBV6-1 with TRBJ2-5, with 8 positions matching TRBD2. CDR3 length equals 16 residues. V lost 4 bases, J lost 5 bases, and 12 bases stayed unmatched. The germline CDR1 and CDR2 sequences are MNHNS and SASEGT. The CDR3 protein is CASSALSSGHRETQYF. CDR3 DNA sequence: TGTGCCAGCAGTGCGCTCTCTAGCGGGCACAGGGAGACCCAGTACTTC.